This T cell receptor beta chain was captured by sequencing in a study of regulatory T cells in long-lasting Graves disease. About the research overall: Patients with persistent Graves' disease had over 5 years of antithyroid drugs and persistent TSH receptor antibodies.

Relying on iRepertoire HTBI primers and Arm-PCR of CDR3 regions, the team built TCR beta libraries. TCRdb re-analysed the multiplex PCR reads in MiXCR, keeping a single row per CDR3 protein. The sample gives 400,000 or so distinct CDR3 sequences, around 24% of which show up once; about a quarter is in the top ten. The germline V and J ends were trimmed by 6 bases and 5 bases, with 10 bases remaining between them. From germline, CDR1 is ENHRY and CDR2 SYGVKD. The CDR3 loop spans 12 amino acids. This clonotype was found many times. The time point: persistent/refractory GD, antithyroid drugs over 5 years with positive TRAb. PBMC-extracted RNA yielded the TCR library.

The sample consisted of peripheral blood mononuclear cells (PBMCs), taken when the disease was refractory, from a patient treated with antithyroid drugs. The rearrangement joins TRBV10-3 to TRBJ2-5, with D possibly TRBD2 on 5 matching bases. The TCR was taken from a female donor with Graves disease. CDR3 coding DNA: TGTGCCATCAGGGCGGGCGGTGAGACCCAGTACTTC. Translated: CAIRAGGETQYF.